This T cell receptor (beta chain) appears in the sequencing data of a study of cytomegalovirus exposure and HLA in healthy donors. The PCR used 60 Vbeta and 13 Jbeta primers. TCRdb's table, derived via immunoSEQ multiplex PCR, lists solely in-frame clones and lacks some. The table shows roughly 150,000 clones, with around four fifths occurring only once. CDR1 and CDR2 (germline): SEHNR, FQNEAQ (reference sequence). CDR3 length equals 16 residues. V trimming: 5 bases; J trimming: 0 bases; junction bases outside the gene matches: 6. When sampled, the donors appeared nominally healthy, though they likely had unrecorded immune exposures.

This TCR derives from a woman between 18 and 29 years old in good health and CMV-seronegative. The genes are TRBV7-9 and TRBJ2-5; 10 bases map to TRBD2. Material for sequencing was PBMCs. The CDR3 nucleotides read TGTGCCAGCAGCCGGACTAGCGGACTGTACCAAGAGACCCAGTACTTC. Amino acid sequence: CASSRTSGLYQETQYF. The variable domain in full, with the rest retrieved from reference TRBV7-9 and TRBJ2-5, is DTGVSQNPRHKITKRGQNVTFRCDPISEHNRLYWYRQTLGQGPEFLTYFQNEAQLEKSRLLSDRFSAERPKGSFSTLEIQRTEQGDSAMYLCASSRTSGLYQETQYFGPGTRLLVL.